The 21 T cell receptor beta chains presented below share a single source sample, sequenced in a study of cytomegalovirus exposure and HLA in healthy donors. Clones were read by immunoSEQ multiplex PCR, and TCRdb kept only the in-frame ones, dropping some. This sample has roughly 330,000 clones, with around 90% found just once. Sequencing was performed on PBMCs. Source of these receptors: a woman between 25 and 40 years old in good health and CMV-seropositive.

This clone was recorded only once. The chain has TRBV19 and TRBJ2-7; D might be TRBD2 (5 bases). Per germline, CDR1 LNHDA and CDR2 SQIVND (reference sequence). This CDR3 is 15 amino acids long. Trimming stripped 3 bases from V and 2 bases from J, with 14 bases between. CDR3 sequence reads: CASSIGEGSTYEQYF. The DNA of the CDR3 is TGTGCCAGTAGTATTGGAGAGGGATCGACCTACGAGCAGTACTTC.

Comments on this clone: Other DNA sequences of this sample code for an identical CDR3. V is TRBV6-1 and J is TRBJ2-3, with a weak D call TRBD2 (5 bases). Per germline, CDR1 MNHNS and CDR2 SASEGT. The CDR3 contains 14 residues. V was trimmed by 6 bases and J by 2 bases, leaving 12 bases between them. CDR3 sequence: CASSRTGNTDTQYF. In nucleotides, the CDR3 is TGTGCCAGCAGCAGGACTGGAAACACAGATACGCAGTATTTT.

The table lists this clone with a count of one. This sequence joins TRBV7-3 and TRBJ2-2; D unresolved. The CDR3 has 15 residues. Trimming cost V 0 bases and J 0 bases, with 5 bases left between them. Germline V gives CDR1 SGHTA, CDR2 FQGTGA. DNA of the CDR3: TGTGCCAGCAGCTTAACAGGGACGAACACCGGGGAGCTGTTTTTT. This codes for CASSLTGTNTGELFF.

This chain links TRBV19 with TRBJ1-3; 9 bases line up with TRBD1. V lost 5 bases and J lost 2; bases outside the gene matches: 7. Per germline, CDR1 LNHDA and CDR2 SQIVND (reference sequence). The CDR3 loop spans 16 amino acids. Here the CDR3 DNA reads TGTGCCAGTAGTTCCTGGGACAGGGAGGCTGGAAACACCATATATTTT. This translates into CASSSWDREAGNTIYF.

The CDR3: CASWTGAEQYF. In nucleotides, the CDR3 is TGCGCCAGCTGGACTGGAGCCGAGCAGTACTTC. J is TRBJ2-7 and V is TRBV10-2, with D possibly being TRBD2 (5 bases). V lost 8 bases to trimming and J lost 6 bases, with 11 bases between them. CDR3 length: 11 amino acids. Germline V gives CDR1 WSHSY, CDR2 SAAADI.

This chain links TRBV6-5 with TRBJ2-7, with 8 bases lining up with TRBD1. CDR3 length: 15 amino acids. V dropped 2 bases and J dropped 4; count of bases not matched to a gene: 7. CDR1 and CDR2 (germline): MNHEY, SVGAGI. CDR3 residues: CASSYGQGGGYEQYF. CDR3 DNA: TGTGCCAGCAGTTACGGACAGGGTGGTGGGTACGAGCAGTACTTC.

The chain carries TRBV27 and TRBJ1-1; D is uncertain. The CDR3 sequence is 16 residues long. Germline lookup yields CDR1 MNHEY and CDR2 SMNVEV (reference sequence). Trimming left V 5 bases short and J 6 bases short, with 22 bases between. This CDR3 is CASSPGQALRSAEAFF. For the CDR3, the DNA is TGTGCCAGCAGTCCGGGCCAAGCCTTAAGGAGTGCTGAAGCTTTCTTT.

This clone was seen a few times. The rearrangement uses TRBV12-5 and TRBJ1-2; the D gene is possibly TRBD1 (5 bases). Trimming removed 2 bases from V and 4 bases from J, with 11 bases in between. CDR1 and CDR2 from the germline V gene are LGHNT and FRNRAP. The CDR3 sequence is 14 residues long. The CDR3 is CASGLLGTPYGYTF. The DNA of the CDR3 is TGTGCTAGTGGTTTGCTGGGGACCCCCTATGGCTACACCTTC. The whole variable domain, remainder taken from reference TRBV12-5 and TRBJ1-2, is DARVTQTPRHKVTEMGQEVTMRCQPILGHNTVFWYRQTMMQGLELLAYFRNRAPLDDSGMPKDRFSAEMPDATLATLKIQPSEPRDSAVYFCASGLLGTPYGYTFGSGTRLTVV.

This clone was counted between two and nine times. V usage is TRBV2 and J usage is TRBJ2-2; D unclear. Trimming took off 4 bases at V and 4 bases at J, with 10 bases between the two ends. Germline CDR1 and CDR2: SNHLY and FYNNEI. The CDR3 loop spans 14 amino acids. CDR3 in DNA: TGTGCCAGCAGTGGGGCGTCGGCCACCGGGGAGCTGTTTTTT. It yields the protein CASSGASATGELFF.

The rearrangement joins TRBV27 to TRBJ1-1, with D uncertain. Trimming removed 5 bases from V and 0 bases from J, with 4 bases in between. Germline loops: CDR1 MNHEY, CDR2 SMNVEV (reference sequence). The CDR3 length is 12 residues. CDR3 amino acids: CASSTLNTEAFF. The CDR3 DNA sequence: TGTGCCAGCAGTACCTTGAACACTGAAGCTTTCTTT.

This chain uses TRBV7-2 with TRBJ2-7, with TRBD2 matching 8 bases. The CDR3 contains 17 residues. V lost 5 bases, J lost 0 bases, and 12 bases stayed unmatched. In germline, CDR1 is SGHTA, CDR2 FQGNSA. The CDR3 DNA sequence: TGTGCCAGCAGCACCCAAGCGGGAGTATTCAGCTCCTACGAGCAGTACTTC. Translating it yields CASSTQAGVFSSYEQYF.

J is TRBJ1-1 and V is TRBV5-1; no definite D call. The CDR3 sequence is 14 residues long. Trimming shortened V by 0 bases and J by 3 bases, and 9 bases separated the two germline ends. The germline gives CDR1 SGHRS, CDR2 YFSETQ. The CDR3 is CASSLVWQHTEAFF. CDR3 coding DNA: TGCGCCAGCAGCTTGGTATGGCAGCACACTGAAGCTTTCTTT. The full variable domain, with the rest looked up from reference TRBV5-1 and TRBJ1-1, is KAGVTQTPRYLIKTRGQQVTLSCSPISGHRSVSWYQQTPGQGLQFLFEYFSETQRNKGNFPGRFSGRQFSNSRSEMNVSTLELGDSALYLCASSLVWQHTEAFFGQGTRLTVV.

V and J are TRBV5-1 and TRBJ2-7; 13 bases map to TRBD2. V lost 4 bases, J lost 6 bases, and 7 bases stayed unmatched. Germline assignment: CDR1 SGHRS and CDR2 YFSETQ. There are 15 residues in the CDR3. The chain's CDR3 is CASSKLAGGPGEQYF. The CDR3 DNA reads as TGCGCCAGCAGCAAACTAGCGGGAGGGCCAGGCGAGCAGTACTTC. Full variable domain (rest looked up from reference TRBV5-1 and TRBJ2-7): KAGVTQTPRYLIKTRGQQVTLSCSPISGHRSVSWYQQTPGQGLQFLFEYFSETQRNKGNFPGRFSGRQFSNSRSEMNVSTLELGDSALYLCASSKLAGGPGEQYFGPGTRLTVT.

The genes are TRBV7-9 and TRBJ2-1; possible D gene TRBD2, 7 bases. There are 15 residues in the CDR3. Germline values: CDR1 SEHNR, CDR2 FQNEAQ (reference sequence). V lost 5 bases and J lost 4, with 15 bases in between. Written as DNA, the CDR3 is TGTGCCAGCAGCGATGGACTAGGGGGTTACAATGAGCAGTTCTTC. It encodes CASSDGLGGYNEQFF.

V and J are TRBV6-6 and TRBJ2-1, with 7 bases identical to TRBD2. Germline values: CDR1 MNHNY, CDR2 SVGAGI (reference sequence). V lost 2 bases, J lost 9 bases, and 13 bases stayed unmatched. This CDR3 has 16 amino acids. As DNA, the CDR3 is TGTGCCAGCAGTTACAGTTCGGGACTAACATCAAGTGAGCAGTTCTTC. Its translation: CASSYSSGLTSSEQFF.

This chain links TRBV7-7 with TRBJ1-1; 8 bases agree with TRBD1. Germline V gives CDR1 SSHAT, CDR2 FNYEAQ (reference sequence). The CDR3 sequence is 16 residues long. Trimming removed 5 bases from V and 4 bases from J; junction bases left unmatched: 12. The CDR3 sequence: CASSLYQGALGTEAFF. CDR3 nucleotide sequence: TGTGCCAGCAGCCTATACCAGGGGGCTCTGGGCACTGAAGCTTTCTTT.

This clone was found a few times. V is TRBV7-2 and J is TRBJ2-7; no firm D call. This CDR3 is 15 amino acids long. Germline V gives CDR1 SGHTA, CDR2 FQGNSA. Trimming stripped 2 bases from V and 2 bases from J, with 13 bases between. The CDR3 loop reads CASSLSGVGTYEQYF. The CDR3 DNA is TGTGCCAGCAGCTTAAGTGGGGTGGGGACCTACGAGCAGTACTTC.

This chain links TRBV28 with TRBJ1-2, with D unresolved. This CDR3 spans 15 amino acids. The ends were cut back, 3 bases at V and 1 base at J, with 12 bases in the middle. Germline-derived CDR1 and CDR2 are MDHEN and SYDVKM. In DNA form, the CDR3 reads TGTGCCAGCAGTTTCGGGTCCTTATTTAACTATGGCTACACCTTC. Residues: CASSFGSLFNYGYTF.

This sequence joins TRBV4-3 and TRBJ2-5, with TRBD2 identical over 7 bases. The CDR3 sequence is 18 residues long. Germline V gene data show CDR1 as LGHNA and CDR2 as YSLEER. Trimming cost V 0 bases and J 0 bases; bases outside gene matches: 10. The CDR3 reads CASSQEGGLAAYQETQYF. CDR3 DNA sequence: TGCGCCAGCAGCCAAGAAGGTGGGCTAGCGGCATACCAAGAGACCCAGTACTTC.

CDR3 region: CASSHSGNNEQFF. DNA for the CDR3: TGTGCCAGCAGCCATAGCGGGAACAATGAGCAGTTCTTC. The chain links TRBV7-3 to TRBJ2-1; 8 nucleotides align to TRBD2. This CDR3 has 13 residues. Germline-derived CDR1 and CDR2 are SGHTA and FQGTGA. Germline trimming cut 5 bases from V and 5 bases from J; bases unmatched to any gene: 2.

For the CDR3, the DNA is TGTGCCTGGATTAGGAGCGGGACGGTTACCGGGGAGCTGTTTTTT. This sequence encodes CAWIRSGTVTGELFF. The chain employs TRBV30 and TRBJ2-2, with TRBD2 matching over 7 bases. The germline V gene has CDR1 GTSNPN and CDR2 SVGIG (reference sequence). The length of the CDR3 is 15 residues. Unmatched junction bases numbered 10, after V lost 4 bases and J lost 5 bases.